This passage covers 11 T cell receptor beta chains from one sample sequenced in a study of T cell responses to AZD1222 COVID-19 vaccine. TCRdb's table, derived via immunoSEQ multiplex PCR, lists solely in-frame clones and lacks some. This table holds some 120,000 clones, 92% found once. This sample comprised peripheral blood, obtained 28 days after the second AZD1222 dose. All receptors derive from an adult who received the AZD1222 COVID-19 vaccine.

This rearrangement joins TRBV7-2 to TRBJ1-5, with 8 bases lining up with TRBD1. CDR3 length: 13 amino acids. Germline V gene lookup returns CDR1 SGHTA and CDR2 FQGNSA. V was pared by 4 bases and J by 9 bases, with 5 bases of the junction left unmatched. The CDR3 sequence is CASSSGGYPPQHF. CDR3 coding DNA: TGTGCCAGCAGCTCAGGGGGCTATCCGCCCCAGCATTTT. Drawing the rest from reference TRBV7-2 and TRBJ1-5, the complete variable domain is GAGVSQSPSNKVTEKGKDVELRCDPISGHTALYWYRQSLGQGLEFLIYFQGNSAPDKSGLPSDRFSAERTGGSVSTLTIQRTQQEDSAVYLCASSSGGYPPQHFGDGTRLSIL.

The rearrangement joins TRBV5-1 to TRBJ2-7; the match to TRBD2 covers 8 bases. The ends lost 4 bases at V and 0 bases at J; junction bases unmatched: 9. CDR3 length equals 16 residues. CDR1 is SGHRS and CDR2 is YFSETQ in the germline V gene. The CDR3 reads CASSPQLAVSSYEQYF. The CDR3 DNA reads as TGCGCCAGCAGCCCCCAACTAGCGGTGAGCTCCTACGAGCAGTACTTC.

The table lists this clone with a count of one. The chain recombines TRBV18 with TRBJ2-7, with D perhaps TRBD1 (5 bases). Looked up from germline, CDR1 is KGHSH and CDR2 is LQKENI. CDR3 size: 16 residues. With 3 bases removed from V and 7 bases from J, the gap between germline ends came to 22 bases. The CDR3 DNA sequence: TGTGCCAGCTCACCCTTTTTGACGGACACAGGTGGGGAGCAGTACTTC. Its protein is CASSPFLTDTGGEQYF.

The V and J genes are TRBV2 and TRBJ1-4; D remains unclear. This CDR3 is built from 16 residues. Between the trimmed V and J ends, which lost 7 bases and 0 bases, there was a span of 15 bases. Germline V CDR1 and CDR2: SNHLY, FYNNEI. CDR3: CASNPDFGATNEKLFF. The CDR3 region has the DNA TGTGCCAGCAACCCCGACTTCGGGGCAACTAATGAAAAACTGTTTTTT.

V usage is TRBV18 and J usage is TRBJ2-5, with D unclear. Trimming pared 3 bases from V and 5 bases from J, leaving 13 bases between. CDR1 and CDR2 from the germline V gene are KGHSH and LQKENI. This CDR3 contains 14 residues. Here the CDR3 DNA reads TGTGCCAGCTCACCGGGCCAGTTGGAGGAGACCCAGTACTTC. It is translated as CASSPGQLEETQYF.

This chain links TRBV7-2 with TRBJ1-5, with D possibly TRBD1 on 6 matching bases. CDR3 size: 15 residues. Germline values: CDR1 SGHTA, CDR2 FQGNSA. The V end was cut by 1 base, the J end by 6 bases, with 13 bases between. The CDR3 bases are TGTGCCAGCAGCTTAGTTACAGGGTCGAGTCAGCCCCAGCATTTT. It translates to CASSLVTGSSQPQHF.

The chain employs TRBV7-2 and TRBJ2-1; D is unresolved. The V gene's germline CDR1 is SGHTA and CDR2 FQGNSA. CDR3 length: 14 amino acids. V was clipped by 5 bases and J by 4 bases, with 12 bases between them. CDR3 sequence (DNA): TGTGCCAGCAGCGGATCAACCGGTTACAATGAGCAGTTCTTC. It codes for CASSGSTGYNEQFF.

The chain has TRBV5-1 and TRBJ1-2, with D uncertain. The CDR3 is 13 residues long. The V gene lost 0 bases and the J gene lost 4 bases, with 7 bases spanning the gap. Germline V gene lookup returns CDR1 SGHRS and CDR2 YFSETQ. In nucleotides, the CDR3 is TGCGCCAGCAGCTTGGTTCCCCGCTATGGCTACACCTTC. Translation gives CASSLVPRYGYTF.

As DNA, the CDR3 is TGTGCCAGCAGACCTAGCCCCGGACAGGGTGGGGATGGCTACACCTTC. It encodes CASRPSPGQGGDGYTF. The J gene is TRBJ1-2, the V gene TRBV28; 8 positions match TRBD1. The V gene's germline CDR1 is MDHEN and CDR2 SYDVKM. There are 16 residues in the CDR3. V shed 6 bases and J 6 bases; nucleotides not matched to a gene: 15.

This rearrangement joins TRBV28 to TRBJ2-2, with D perhaps being TRBD1 or TRBD2 (5 bases each). From germline, CDR1 is MDHEN and CDR2 SYDVKM. The CDR3 spans 14 residues. Trimming shortened V by 7 bases and J by 5 bases, and 14 bases separated the two germline ends. The DNA for the CDR3 is TGTGCCAGCACAGAGGGGTGGTTGACCGGGGAGCTGTTTTTT. It is translated as CASTEGWLTGELFF.

The chain couples TRBV5-1 to TRBJ1-4, with TRBD1 matching 7 bases. CDR3 size: 12 residues. CDR1 and CDR2 (germline): SGHRS, YFSETQ. The CDR3 protein is CVKTGSNEKLFF. CDR3 DNA: TGCGTAAAGACAGGGAGTAATGAAAAACTGTTTTTT.